The clone carrying this TCR beta chain was counted at least ten times. The target antigen is unknown. V was clipped by 4 bases and J by 2 bases, with 11 bases between them. The CDR3 is 14 residues long. Germline-derived CDR1 and CDR2 are PRHDT and FYEKMQ (reference sequence). The sample belongs to a study of T cells in Graves' hyperthyroidism and ophthalmopathy. Study-level points and caveats: Ophthalmopathy got predicted by the model a median approximately 6 months before its onset.

Stable Graves' hyperthyroidism meant no ophthalmopathy progression within 18 months. Not enrolled were patients with uncontrolled infection, other autoimmune disease, pregnancy or lactation. In making diagnoses, clinical symptoms, serum thyroxine and TRAb, thyroid ultrasound and orbital computed tomography were all used. Regions amplified from RNA transcripts were the TCR beta CDR3 regions. TCR CDR3 underwent first-round RT-PCR with the HTBI primer set. Each CDR3 protein gets one entry after TCRdb re-called the multiplex PCR reads with MiXCR. The data hold about 760,000 distinct CDR3 sequences, with roughly a third observed a single time.

The TCR originated in a woman aged 40 to 50 with Graves' hyperthyroidism. What was sequenced was blood. The chain has TRBV13 and TRBJ1-1; D ambiguous. The CDR3 region is CASSSAGSNTEAFF. The DNA of the CDR3 is TGTGCCAGCAGCTCCGCGGGCAGTAACACTGAAGCTTTCTTT.